This entry concerns a single TCR beta chain. Profiled with immunoSEQ multiplex PCR; TCRdb holds only in-frame clones, not every one. The sample holds about 370,000 clones; roughly 90% are singletons and the top ten take approximately 3%. These data are taken from a study of blood T cell repertoires in COVID-19. V shed 5 bases and J 4 bases; nucleotides not matched to a gene: 12. CDR1 is SGHAT, CDR2 FQNNGV, per germline. The CDR3 covers 17 residues. The chain has TRBV11-2 and TRBJ2-3; 10 bases map to TRBD1. What was sequenced was peripheral blood. This receptor was taken from a woman aged 30 to 39 with COVID-19, enrolled during active disease. In DNA form, the CDR3 reads TGTGCCAGCAGCCGTGCGGGGACAGGGGTGTCGGCAGATACGCAGTATTTT. Translated: CASSRAGTGVSADTQYF.